Below are 20 T cell receptor beta chains sequenced from a single sample in a study of OX40 agonist ivuxolimab in advanced cancers. The method was immunoSEQ multiplex PCR; TCRdb's version includes in-frame clones alone and lacks a portion of them. The sample holds more than 45,000 clones; roughly four fifths are singletons and the top ten take approximately 0.7%. Sequences were derived from CD4+ or CD8+ T cells sorted from blood, sampled in a trial of the OX40 agonist ivuxolimab. These receptor sequences come from an adult with an advanced solid tumor such as melanoma, head and neck, liver or kidney cancer.

The table lists this clone with a few counts. The identical CDR3 is also encoded by other nucleotide sequences in the sample. The J gene is TRBJ2-5, the V gene TRBV2, with TRBD2 identical over 10 bases. The CDR3 contains 14 residues. J gave up 5 bases and V 6 bases, and 6 bases lay outside the gene matches. Per germline, CDR1 SNHLY and CDR2 FYNNEI. The CDR3 spells CASRGASGGETQYF. CDR3 nucleotides: TGTGCCAGCAGGGGGGCTAGCGGGGGTGAGACCCAGTACTTC.

This clone was detected a few times. This chain links TRBV7-9 with TRBJ2-7; D call uncertain. CDR1 and CDR2 (germline): SEHNR, FQNEAQ (reference sequence). The CDR3 length is 12 residues. V shed 5 bases and J shed 6 bases, with 11 bases lying between them. The chain's CDR3 is CASSPDLGEQYF. The CDR3 DNA reads as TGTGCCAGCAGCCCAGATCTGGGCGAGCAGTACTTC.

The chain couples TRBV5-1 to TRBJ2-3; either TRBD1 or TRBD2 may supply D (5 bases each). CDR1 SGHRS and CDR2 YFSETQ come from the germline V gene. CDR3 size: 15 residues. Trimming pared 2 bases from V and 2 bases from J, leaving 12 bases between. In nucleotides, the CDR3 is TGCGCCAGCAGCTTTACGGGACCTACCACAGATACGCAGTATTTT. Encoded protein: CASSFTGPTTDTQYF.

The gene calls are TRBV11-2 and TRBJ2-3; D could derive from TRBD1 or TRBD2 (5 bases each). Between the trimmed V and J ends, which lost 1 base and 1 base, there was a span of 15 bases. The germline V gene has CDR1 SGHAT and CDR2 FQNNGV. CDR3 length equals 17 residues. CDR3 region: CASSLGVLGTGTDTQYF. The CDR3 DNA follows: TGTGCCAGCAGCTTAGGGGTCTTGGGGACCGGCACAGATACGCAGTATTTT. The full variable domain, in which reference TRBV11-2 and TRBJ2-3 provide the parts outside the CDR3, is EAGVAQSPRYKIIEKRQSVAFWCNPISGHATLYWYQQILGQGPKLLIQFQNNGVVDDSQLPKDRFSAERLKGVDSTLKIQPAKLEDSAVYLCASSLGVLGTGTDTQYFGPGTRLTVL.

The V gene is TRBV5-1, the J gene TRBJ2-5; D uncertain. V was pared by 2 bases and J by 5 bases, with 10 bases between. The germline V gene encodes CDR1 SGHRS and CDR2 YFSETQ. This CDR3 contains 13 residues. DNA for the CDR3: TGCGCCAGCAGCTTCGAGGTCCGGGAGACCCAGTACTTC. The encoded protein is CASSFEVRETQYF.

This chain connects TRBV2 to TRBJ2-2, with 7 nucleotides matching TRBD1. The J segment lost 3 bases and the V segment lost 6 bases, leaving 10 bases of the junction unmatched. Germline V gives CDR1 SNHLY, CDR2 FYNNEI. This CDR3 region has 16 residues. The CDR3 loop is CASRMTGIQHTGELFF. The CDR3 coding sequence is TGTGCCAGCAGGATGACAGGGATTCAGCACACCGGGGAGCTGTTTTTT.

This clone is labeled as medium-sized (0.01 to 0.1%). V is TRBV11-3 and J is TRBJ2-2; the D gene is possibly TRBD2 (5 bases). Germline CDR1 is SGHNT and CDR2 is YENEEA. V was cut by 3 bases and J by 5 bases, with 10 bases left in between. The length of the CDR3 is 14 residues. The CDR3 here is CASSFHRGTGELFF. In DNA form, the CDR3 reads TGTGCCAGCAGCTTTCATCGGGGAACCGGGGAGCTGTTTTTT.

The V and J genes are TRBV2 and TRBJ1-6; no clear D. Germline V lookup: CDR1 SNHLY, CDR2 FYNNEI. There are 13 residues in the CDR3. V was cut by 6 bases and J by 7 bases, with 10 bases left in between. CDR3 DNA: TGTGCCAGCAGCTGGACCCCAAATTCACCCCTCCACTTT. Its protein product is CASSWTPNSPLHF.

V gene TRBV6-1 combines with J gene TRBJ2-5; possible D gene TRBD2, 6 bases. The CDR3 is 15 amino acids. Germline CDR1 is MNHNS and CDR2 is SASEGT. V was clipped by 3 bases and J by 1 base, with 12 bases between them. CDR3 nucleotides: TGTGCCAGCAGTGAGATTCGGGGACTCCAAGAGACCCAGTACTTC. Its translation: CASSEIRGLQETQYF.

The V gene is TRBV29-1, the J gene TRBJ1-3; 9 bases fit TRBD1. V was pared by 6 bases and J by 0 bases, with 6 bases of the junction left unmatched. There are 15 residues in the CDR3. Per the germline V gene, CDR1 is SQVTM and CDR2 is ANQGSEA. CDR3 nucleotides: TGCAGCGTCCGACAGGGGGGTAGCTCTGGAAACACCATATATTTT. This gives the protein CSVRQGGSSGNTIYF.

The chain joins TRBV27 to TRBJ2-7, with D possibly TRBD2 on 5 matching bases. V was trimmed by 4 bases and J by 0 bases, leaving 10 bases between them. CDR1 is MNHEY and CDR2 is SMNVEV in the germline V gene (reference sequence). The CDR3 totals 14 residues. The CDR3 bases are TGTGCCAGCAGTTGGACTCCTAGCTCCTACGAGCAGTACTTC. Residues: CASSWTPSSYEQYF.

The genes are TRBV11-2 and TRBJ2-3, with TRBD2 identical over 8 bases. Germline loops: CDR1 SGHAT, CDR2 FQNNGV. The CDR3 is 15 amino acids. With 2 bases clipped from V and 6 bases from J, the junction kept 7 bases outside the gene matches. In DNA form, the CDR3 reads TGTGCCAGCAGCTTAACCGGGGGGGCCCCGGATACGCAGTATTTT. Translating gives CASSLTGGAPDTQYF. Complete variable domain (other parts from reference TRBV11-2 and TRBJ2-3): EAGVAQSPRYKIIEKRQSVAFWCNPISGHATLYWYQQILGQGPKLLIQFQNNGVVDDSQLPKDRFSAERLKGVDSTLKIQPAKLEDSAVYLCASSLTGGAPDTQYFGPGTRLTVL.

The rearrangement links TRBV2 to TRBJ2-3; 11 bases fit TRBD2. Germline trimming cut 6 bases from V and 0 bases from J; bases unmatched to any gene: 14. The germline V gene has CDR1 SNHLY and CDR2 FYNNEI. This CDR3 contains 19 residues. CDR3 sequence reads: CASSPPGLAVTSSTDTQYF. The CDR3 DNA reads TGTGCCAGCAGCCCCCCGGGACTAGCGGTTACCTCTAGCACAGATACGCAGTATTTT. Full variable domain (missing parts from reference TRBV2 and TRBJ2-3): EPEVTQTPSHQVTQMGQEVILRCVPISNHLYFYWYRQILGQKVEFLVSFYNNEISEKSEIFDDQFSVERPDGSNFTLKIRSTKLEDSAMYFCASSPPGLAVTSSTDTQYFGPGTRLTVL.

J is TRBJ2-5 and V is TRBV10-1; the D gene is possibly TRBD2 (7 bases). V was shortened by 5 bases and J by 1 base, with 11 bases between the two germline ends. This CDR3 has 14 amino acids. Germline V gene data show CDR1 as WNHNN and CDR2 as SYGVQD (reference sequence). The DNA for the CDR3 is TGCGCCAGCAGTACGGGGGGCCCCCAAGAGACCCAGTACTTC. As protein: CASSTGGPQETQYF.

The chain recombines TRBV11-3 with TRBJ2-2, with D unclear. CDR3 length: 14 amino acids. V was pared by 2 bases and J by 9 bases, with 13 bases between. Germline CDR1 is SGHNT and CDR2 is YENEEA. The CDR3 DNA is TGTGCCAGCAGCTTAATGGGCCGCTTACGGGAGCTGTTTTTT. This encodes CASSLMGRLRELFF.

This clone was seen only once. The gene calls are TRBV11-3 and TRBJ2-3; perhaps TRBD2 as D (7 bases). With 5 bases removed from V and 2 bases from J, the gap between germline ends came to 20 bases. CDR1 SGHNT and CDR2 YENEEA come from the germline V gene. This CDR3 region has 17 residues. The CDR3: CASSVQVWGGPTDTQYF. As DNA, the CDR3 is TGTGCCAGCAGCGTTCAAGTTTGGGGGGGGCCCACAGATACGCAGTATTTT.

This CDR3 is CASSLSGGEETQYF. DNA of the CDR3: TGTGCCAGCAGCTTGAGCGGGGGGGAAGAGACCCAGTACTTC. This chain uses TRBV5-4 with TRBJ2-5, with 10 bases fitting TRBD2. The CDR3 contains 14 residues. Germline V gene data show CDR1 as SGHNT and CDR2 as YYREEE (reference sequence). Unmatched junction bases numbered 0, after V lost 1 base and J lost 3 bases.

The V and J genes are TRBV2 and TRBJ1-2, with 11 bases aligning to TRBD1. Germline trimming cut 3 bases from V and 7 bases from J; bases unmatched to any gene: 1. CDR1 and CDR2 (germline): SNHLY, FYNNEI. The CDR3 spans 13 residues. For the CDR3, the DNA is TGTGCCAGCAGTGAGGACAGGGGGCTTGGCTACACCTTC. Translating it yields CASSEDRGLGYTF. Full variable domain (remainder filled in from reference TRBV2 and TRBJ1-2): EPEVTQTPSHQVTQMGQEVILRCVPISNHLYFYWYRQILGQKVEFLVSFYNNEISEKSEIFDDQFSVERPDGSNFTLKIRSTKLEDSAMYFCASSEDRGLGYTFGSGTRLTVV.

Here the CDR3 reads CASSPRGTSGDQYF. Here the CDR3 DNA reads TGTGCCAGTAGTCCCAGGGGGACTAGCGGGGATCAGTACTTC. The chain links TRBV19 to TRBJ2-7, with TRBD2 matching over 13 bases. With V trimmed by 5 bases and J by 10 bases, 8 bases remained unmatched. There are 14 residues in the CDR3. CDR1 LNHDA and CDR2 SQIVND come from the germline V gene (reference sequence).

The chain is built from TRBV5-4 and TRBJ2-3; TRBD2 might be the D (6 bases). Germline V gene sequence: CDR1 SGHNT, CDR2 YYREEE (reference sequence). CDR3 length: 16 residues. V was pared by 4 bases and J by 1 base, with 16 bases between. The CDR3 here is CASSPVPGEGTDTQYF. The CDR3 region has the DNA TGTGCCAGCAGCCCCGTGCCGGGGGAGGGCACAGATACGCAGTATTTT.